This entry is about one T cell receptor beta chain. Antigen specificity is unknown. CDR3 length: 12 residues. This entry comes from a study of early T cells in non-severe SARS-CoV-2 infection. Study-wide results and limits: Anti-spike CD8 specificities were favored by VDJdb matching, whose results missed private and CD4 specificities.

Using its own MiXCR run on the 5' RACE reads, TCRdb lists one record per CDR3 protein. The sample carries about 21,000 distinct CDR3 sequences, roughly 4% recorded once. The source is an adult who was a healthcare worker with PCR-confirmed SARS-CoV-2 infection or an uninfected control (not recorded which). V and J are TRBV21-1 and TRBJ2-7; TRBD2 reflects the table's D call only, with no check against the DNA. TRBV21-1 has pseudogene status. Sequenced material: whole blood. Here the CDR3 reads CASMDFSYEQYF. The CDR3 DNA follows: TGTGCCAGCATGGACTTCTCCTACGAGCAGTACTTC.